This TCR beta chain is from a study of CD8 T cell repertoires and HIV-1 epitope variants. Study-wide context: Separate wells received one of Twenty-five Gag or Nef variant peptides.

V shed 7 bases and J shed 7 bases, with 14 bases lying between them. From germline, CDR1 is MDHEN and CDR2 SYDVKM. This CDR3 contains 14 residues. Whole-study results and caveats: Nef KF9 drew four or five clonotypes and HW9 one, without TAALDMSHF responses. Eight or nine antigen-specific TCR beta clonotypes were found; over 5 seemed cross-reactive to variants.

For this clone: The antigen is unknown.

TCR beta CDR3 was sequenced at survey depth on immunoSEQ. Repertoires were generated with immunoSEQ multiplex PCR, while TCRdb's copy carries only in-frame clones and drops some. The sample has roughly 5,200 clones; under 70% are singletons. The rearrangement joins TRBV28 to TRBJ1-6; D remains ambiguous. The origin of this receptor is a male donor with HIV. The sample comprised cultured CD8+ T cells derived from PBMCs. This CDR3 is CASTRLVPNSPLHF. Written as DNA, the CDR3 is TGTGCCAGCACCCGGCTTGTCCCAAATTCACCCCTCCACTTT.